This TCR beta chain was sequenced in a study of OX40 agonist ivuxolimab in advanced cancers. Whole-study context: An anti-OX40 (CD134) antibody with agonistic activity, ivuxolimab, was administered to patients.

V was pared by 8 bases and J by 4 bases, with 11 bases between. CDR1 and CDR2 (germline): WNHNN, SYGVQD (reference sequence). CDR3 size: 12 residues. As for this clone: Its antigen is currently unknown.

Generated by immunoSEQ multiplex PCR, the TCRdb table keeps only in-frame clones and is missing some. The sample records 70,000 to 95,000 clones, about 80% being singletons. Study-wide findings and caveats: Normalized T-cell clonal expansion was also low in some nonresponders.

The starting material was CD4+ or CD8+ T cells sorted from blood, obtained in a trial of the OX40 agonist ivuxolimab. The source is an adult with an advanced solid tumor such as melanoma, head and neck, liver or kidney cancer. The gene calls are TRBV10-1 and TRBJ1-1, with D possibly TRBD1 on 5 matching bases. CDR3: CASLGTGTEAFF. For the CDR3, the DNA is TGCGCCAGCTTGGGGACGGGCACTGAAGCTTTCTTT.